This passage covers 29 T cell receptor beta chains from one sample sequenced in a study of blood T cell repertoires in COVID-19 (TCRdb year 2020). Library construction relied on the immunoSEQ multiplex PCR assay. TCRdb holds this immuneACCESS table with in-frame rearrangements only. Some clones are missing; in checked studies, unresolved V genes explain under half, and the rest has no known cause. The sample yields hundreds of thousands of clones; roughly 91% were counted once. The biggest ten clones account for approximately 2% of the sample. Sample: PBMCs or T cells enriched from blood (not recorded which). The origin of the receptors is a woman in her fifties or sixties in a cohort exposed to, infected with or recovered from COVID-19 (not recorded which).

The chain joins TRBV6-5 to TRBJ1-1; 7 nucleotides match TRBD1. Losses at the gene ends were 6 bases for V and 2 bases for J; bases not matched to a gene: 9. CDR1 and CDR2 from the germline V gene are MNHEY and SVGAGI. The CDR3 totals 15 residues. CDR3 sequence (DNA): TGTGCCAGCAGGTCCCTAGGGACAGTTAACACTGAAGCTTTCTTT. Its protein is CASRSLGTVNTEAFF.

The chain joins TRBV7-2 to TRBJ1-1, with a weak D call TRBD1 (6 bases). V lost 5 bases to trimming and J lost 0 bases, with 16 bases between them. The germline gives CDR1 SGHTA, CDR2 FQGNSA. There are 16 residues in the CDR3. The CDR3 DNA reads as TGTGCCAGCAGCCTCTCCGGACAGAGCTTGAACACTGAAGCTTTCTTT. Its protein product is CASSLSGQSLNTEAFF. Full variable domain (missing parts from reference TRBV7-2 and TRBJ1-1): GAGVSQSPSNKVTEKGKDVELRCDPISGHTALYWYRQSLGQGLEFLIYFQGNSAPDKSGLPSDRFSAERTGGSVSTLTIQRTQQEDSAVYLCASSLSGQSLNTEAFFGQGTRLTVV.

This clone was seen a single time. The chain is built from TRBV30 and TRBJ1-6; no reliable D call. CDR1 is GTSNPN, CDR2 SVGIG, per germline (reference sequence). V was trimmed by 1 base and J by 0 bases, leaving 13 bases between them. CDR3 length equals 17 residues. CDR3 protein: CAWSDTELSSYNSPLHF. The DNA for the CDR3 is TGTGCCTGGAGTGATACAGAACTCAGCTCCTATAATTCACCCCTCCACTTT.

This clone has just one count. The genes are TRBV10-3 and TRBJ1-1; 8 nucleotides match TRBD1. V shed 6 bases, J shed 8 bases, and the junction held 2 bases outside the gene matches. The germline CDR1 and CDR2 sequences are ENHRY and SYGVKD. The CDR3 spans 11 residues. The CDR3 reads CAIRGQVEAFF. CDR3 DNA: TGTGCCATCAGGGGACAGGTGGAAGCTTTCTTT.

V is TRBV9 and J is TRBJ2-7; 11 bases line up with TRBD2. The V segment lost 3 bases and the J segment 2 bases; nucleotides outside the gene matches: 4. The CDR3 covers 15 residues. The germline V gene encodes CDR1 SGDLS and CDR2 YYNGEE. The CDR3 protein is CASSAGTSGTYEQYF. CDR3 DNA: TGTGCCAGCAGCGCCGGGACTAGCGGAACCTACGAGCAGTACTTC.

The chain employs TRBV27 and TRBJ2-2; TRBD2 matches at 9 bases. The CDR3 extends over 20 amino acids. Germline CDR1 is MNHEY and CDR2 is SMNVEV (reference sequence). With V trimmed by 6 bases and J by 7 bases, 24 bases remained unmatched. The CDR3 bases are TGTGCCAGCAGCCCCCCAGGTAGGGCTAGCGGGGAGGAATTAGGCGGGGAGCTGTTTTTT. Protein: CASSPPGRASGEELGGELFF.

The CDR3 sequence: CASSEAGQPYEQYF. CDR3 bases: TGTGCCAGCAGTGAGGCGGGACAGCCATACGAGCAGTACTTC. The J gene is TRBJ2-7, the V gene TRBV2, with D perhaps TRBD1 (7 bases). The V and J ends lost 3 bases and 4 bases respectively, with 13 bases between them. Germline values: CDR1 SNHLY, CDR2 FYNNEI. This CDR3 comprises 14 residues.

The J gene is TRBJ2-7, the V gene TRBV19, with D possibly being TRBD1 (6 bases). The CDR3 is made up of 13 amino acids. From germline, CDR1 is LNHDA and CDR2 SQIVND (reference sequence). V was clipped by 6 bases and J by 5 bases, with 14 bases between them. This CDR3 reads CASSPTGFDEQYF. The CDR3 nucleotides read TGTGCCAGTAGCCCCACAGGGTTCGACGAGCAGTACTTC.

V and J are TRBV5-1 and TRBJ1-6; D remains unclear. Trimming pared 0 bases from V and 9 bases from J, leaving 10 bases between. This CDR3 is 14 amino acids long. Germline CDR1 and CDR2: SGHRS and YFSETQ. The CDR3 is CASSLDSLRSPLHF. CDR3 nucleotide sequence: TGCGCCAGCAGCTTGGATAGTCTCCGTTCACCCCTCCACTTT.

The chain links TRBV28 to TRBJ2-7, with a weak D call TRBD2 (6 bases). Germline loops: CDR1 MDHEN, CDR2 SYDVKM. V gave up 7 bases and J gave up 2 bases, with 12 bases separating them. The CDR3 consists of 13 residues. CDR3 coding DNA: TGTGCCAGCACCAACTCGGGAGCCTACGAGCAGTACTTC. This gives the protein CASTNSGAYEQYF.

The CDR3 loop is CASSLAPGKETQYF. CDR3 in DNA: TGTGCCAGCAGCTTGGCCCCGGGAAAGGAGACCCAGTACTTC. V gene TRBV5-4 combines with J gene TRBJ2-5; TRBD2 is a possible D gene (5 bases). The CDR3 is 14 amino acids. The V gene lost 0 bases and the J gene lost 5 bases, with 11 bases spanning the gap. Per the germline V gene, CDR1 is SGHNT and CDR2 is YYREEE (reference sequence).

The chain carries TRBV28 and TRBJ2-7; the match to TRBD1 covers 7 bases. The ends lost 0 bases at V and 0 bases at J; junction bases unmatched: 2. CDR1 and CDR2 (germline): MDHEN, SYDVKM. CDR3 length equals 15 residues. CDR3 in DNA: TGTGCCAGCAGTTTATGGACAGGGCCCTCCTACGAGCAGTACTTC. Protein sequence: CASSLWTGPSYEQYF.

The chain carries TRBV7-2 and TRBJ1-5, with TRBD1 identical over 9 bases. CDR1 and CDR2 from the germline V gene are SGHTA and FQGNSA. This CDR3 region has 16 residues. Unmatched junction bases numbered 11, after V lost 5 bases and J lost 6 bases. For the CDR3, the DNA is TGTGCCAGCAGCCCGGGGACAGGGTTTGGGCCTCAGCCCCAGCATTTT. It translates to CASSPGTGFGPQPQHF. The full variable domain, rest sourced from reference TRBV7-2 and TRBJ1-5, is GAGVSQSPSNKVTEKGKDVELRCDPISGHTALYWYRQSLGQGLEFLIYFQGNSAPDKSGLPSDRFSAERTGGSVSTLTIQRTQQEDSAVYLCASSPGTGFGPQPQHFGDGTRLSIL.

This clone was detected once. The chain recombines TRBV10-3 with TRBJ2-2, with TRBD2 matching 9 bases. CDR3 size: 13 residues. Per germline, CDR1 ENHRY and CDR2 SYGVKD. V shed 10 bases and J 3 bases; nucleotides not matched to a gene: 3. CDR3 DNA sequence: TGTGCCACCTCTAGCGGGGACACCGGGGAGCTGTTTTTT. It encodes CATSSGDTGELFF.

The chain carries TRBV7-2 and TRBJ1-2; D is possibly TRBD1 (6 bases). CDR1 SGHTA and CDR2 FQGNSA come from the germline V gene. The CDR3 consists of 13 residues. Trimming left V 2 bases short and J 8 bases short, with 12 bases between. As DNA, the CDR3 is TGTGCCAGCAGCTTAATCAGGGGCAGGGGCTACACCTTC. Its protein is CASSLIRGRGYTF.

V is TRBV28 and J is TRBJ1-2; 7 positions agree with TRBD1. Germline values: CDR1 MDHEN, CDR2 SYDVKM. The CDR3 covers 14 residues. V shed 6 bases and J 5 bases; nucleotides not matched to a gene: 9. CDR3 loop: CASRATGLKYGYTF. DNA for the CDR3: TGTGCCAGCAGGGCGACAGGGTTGAAATATGGCTACACCTTC.

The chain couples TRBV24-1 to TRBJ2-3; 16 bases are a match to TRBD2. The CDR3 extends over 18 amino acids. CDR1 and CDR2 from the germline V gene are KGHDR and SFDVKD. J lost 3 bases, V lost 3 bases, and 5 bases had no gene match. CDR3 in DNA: TGTGCCACCAGTGATCCGGGGACTAGCGGGAGGGCAACAGATACGCAGTATTTT. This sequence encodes CATSDPGTSGRATDTQYF.

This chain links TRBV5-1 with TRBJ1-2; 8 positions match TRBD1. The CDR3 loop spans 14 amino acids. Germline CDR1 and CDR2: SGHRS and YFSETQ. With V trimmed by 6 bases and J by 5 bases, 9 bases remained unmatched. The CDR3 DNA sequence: TGCGCCAGCAAACGAGGACAGGGTCAATATGGCTACACCTTC. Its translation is CASKRGQGQYGYTF.

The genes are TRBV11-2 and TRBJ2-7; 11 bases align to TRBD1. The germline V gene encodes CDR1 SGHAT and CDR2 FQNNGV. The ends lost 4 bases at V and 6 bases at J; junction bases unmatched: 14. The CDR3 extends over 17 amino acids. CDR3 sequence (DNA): TGTGCCAGCAGCTGGAAGGGGGCTTGGACAGGGGGCTCCGAGCAGTACTTC. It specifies CASSWKGAWTGGSEQYF.

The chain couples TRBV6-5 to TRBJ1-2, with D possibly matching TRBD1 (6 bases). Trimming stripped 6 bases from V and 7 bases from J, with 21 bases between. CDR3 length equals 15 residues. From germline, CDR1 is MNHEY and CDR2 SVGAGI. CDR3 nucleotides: TGTGCCAGCAGGGGGACGGGGGGGCGGTCTGCTGGCTACACCTTC. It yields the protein CASRGTGGRSAGYTF.

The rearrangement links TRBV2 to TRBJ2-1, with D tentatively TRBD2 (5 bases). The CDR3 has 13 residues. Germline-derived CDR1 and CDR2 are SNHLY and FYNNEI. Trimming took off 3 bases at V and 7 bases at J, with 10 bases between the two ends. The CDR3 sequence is CASSDISGNEQFF. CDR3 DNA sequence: TGTGCCAGCAGTGACATAAGCGGAAATGAGCAGTTCTTC.

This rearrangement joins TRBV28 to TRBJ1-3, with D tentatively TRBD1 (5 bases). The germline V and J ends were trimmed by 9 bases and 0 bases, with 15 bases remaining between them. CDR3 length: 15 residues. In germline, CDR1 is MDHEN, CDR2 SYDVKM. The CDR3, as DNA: TGTGCCAGTCTGGGGCAGTCCTTCTCTGGAAACACCATATATTTT. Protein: CASLGQSFSGNTIYF.

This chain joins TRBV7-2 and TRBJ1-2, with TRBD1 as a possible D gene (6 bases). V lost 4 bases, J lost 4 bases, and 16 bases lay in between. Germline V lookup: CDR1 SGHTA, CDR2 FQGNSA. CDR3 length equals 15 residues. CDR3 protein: CASSSFLTGPYGYTF. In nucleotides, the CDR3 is TGTGCCAGCAGCTCCTTTTTGACAGGCCCCTATGGCTACACCTTC.

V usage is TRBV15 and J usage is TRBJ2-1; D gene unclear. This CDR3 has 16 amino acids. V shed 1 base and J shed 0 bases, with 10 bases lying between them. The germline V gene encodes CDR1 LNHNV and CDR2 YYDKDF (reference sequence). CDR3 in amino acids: CATSRAPSVSYNEQFF. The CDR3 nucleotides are TGTGCCACCAGCAGAGCTCCAAGCGTCTCCTACAATGAGCAGTTCTTC.

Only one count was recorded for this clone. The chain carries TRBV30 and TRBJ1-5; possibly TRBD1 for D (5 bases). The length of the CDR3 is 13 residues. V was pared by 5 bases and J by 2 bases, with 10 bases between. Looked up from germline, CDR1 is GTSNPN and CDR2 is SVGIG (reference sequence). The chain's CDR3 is CAWRQGRNQPQHF. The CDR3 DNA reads TGTGCCTGGCGCCAGGGTCGCAATCAGCCCCAGCATTTT.

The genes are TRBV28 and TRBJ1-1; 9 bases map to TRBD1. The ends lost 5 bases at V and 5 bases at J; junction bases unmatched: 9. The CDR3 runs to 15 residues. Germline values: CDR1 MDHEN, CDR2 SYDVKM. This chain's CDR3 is CASSPPQGAPTEAFF. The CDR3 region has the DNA TGTGCCAGCAGTCCGCCACAGGGGGCCCCGACTGAAGCTTTCTTT.

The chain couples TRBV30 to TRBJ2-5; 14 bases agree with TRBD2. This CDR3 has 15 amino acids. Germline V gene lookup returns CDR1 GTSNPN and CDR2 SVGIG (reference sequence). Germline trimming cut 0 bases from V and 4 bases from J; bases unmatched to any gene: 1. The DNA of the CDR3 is TGTGCCTGGAGTGTGGGACTAGCGGGAGTAGAGACCCAGTACTTC. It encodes CAWSVGLAGVETQYF.

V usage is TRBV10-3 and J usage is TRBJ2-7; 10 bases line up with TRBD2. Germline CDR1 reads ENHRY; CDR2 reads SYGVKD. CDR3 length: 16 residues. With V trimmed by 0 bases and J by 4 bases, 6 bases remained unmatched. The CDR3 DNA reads TGTGCCATCAGTGAGTCGTCAGCGGGAGGGCCATACGAGCAGTACTTC. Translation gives CAISESSAGGPYEQYF.

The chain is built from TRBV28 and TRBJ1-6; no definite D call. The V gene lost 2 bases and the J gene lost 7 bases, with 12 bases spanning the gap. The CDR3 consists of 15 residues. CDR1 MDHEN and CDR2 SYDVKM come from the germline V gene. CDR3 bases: TGTGCCAGCAGTTTACGCAGGTCGGGGAATTCACCCCTCCACTTT. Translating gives CASSLRRSGNSPLHF.